The clone carrying this T cell receptor (beta chain) has a handful of counts. Its antigen is as yet unknown. Time point in this sample: patch test 1, 2 weeks after DPC sensitization. Treatment meaning: therapeutic diphenylcyclopropenone sensitization with weekly scalp DPC. Each patch-test visit's blood sample preceded patch application. The sample originates from a study of human T cells and chemical hapten exposure. TCRdb reprocessed the RACE reads via MiXCR and lists one record per CDR3 protein. The data contain around 99,000 distinct CDR3 sequences, 9.5% to 15% of them singletons. Whole-study findings and limits: Positively correlated with patch test score were the counts of PT1 expanded TCRs. Significantly more large CDR3 similarity clusters were formed by expanded TCRs than by controls.

The ends were cut back, 0 bases at V and 0 bases at J, with 10 bases in the middle. This CDR3 has 15 amino acids. The V gene's germline CDR1 is SGHNT and CDR2 YYREEE (reference sequence). The gene calls are TRBV5-4 and TRBJ2-7; D is perhaps TRBD1 (6 bases). The clonotype comes from a woman aged 40-49 years with alopecia areata. Some clones in this sample may be carry-over from other donors' samples. Here the sequenced sample was whole blood, taken in connection with sensitization to the hapten diphenylcyclopropenone (DPC). CDR3 sequence (DNA): TGTGCCAGCAGCTTGGCCCGGGACATCTCCTACGAGCAGTACTTC. Translated: CASSLARDISYEQYF.